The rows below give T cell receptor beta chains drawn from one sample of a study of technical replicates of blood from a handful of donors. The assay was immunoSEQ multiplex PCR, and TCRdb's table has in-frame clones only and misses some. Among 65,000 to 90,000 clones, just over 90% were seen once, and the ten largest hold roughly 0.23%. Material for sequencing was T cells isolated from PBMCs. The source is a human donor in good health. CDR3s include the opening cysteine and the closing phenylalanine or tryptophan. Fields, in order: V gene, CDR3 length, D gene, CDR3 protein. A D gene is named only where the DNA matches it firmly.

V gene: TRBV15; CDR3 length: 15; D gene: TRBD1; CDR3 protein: CATSSYRDRGAEAFF
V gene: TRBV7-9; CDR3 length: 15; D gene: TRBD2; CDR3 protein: CASRMGGRVPYEQYF
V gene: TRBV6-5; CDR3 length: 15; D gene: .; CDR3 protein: CASSRTGTMNTEAFF
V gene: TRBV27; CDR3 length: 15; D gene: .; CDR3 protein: CASSFKDSRSSPLHF
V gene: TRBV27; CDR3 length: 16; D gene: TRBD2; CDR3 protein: CASTLSGRADTGELFF
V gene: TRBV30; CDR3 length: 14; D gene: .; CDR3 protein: CAWIGEGADTEAFF
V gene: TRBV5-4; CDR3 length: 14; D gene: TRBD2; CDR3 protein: CASSLAGTRETQYF
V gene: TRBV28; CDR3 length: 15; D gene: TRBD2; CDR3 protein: CASSTLAGVNVEQFF
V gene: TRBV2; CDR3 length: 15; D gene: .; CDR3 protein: CASSEDRLGGSPLHF
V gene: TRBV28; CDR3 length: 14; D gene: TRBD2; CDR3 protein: CASRETGGPEGQYF
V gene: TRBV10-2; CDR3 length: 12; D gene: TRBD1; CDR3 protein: CASSEGTEGYTF
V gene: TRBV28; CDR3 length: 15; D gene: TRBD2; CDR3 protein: CASSLLAGGFYEQYF
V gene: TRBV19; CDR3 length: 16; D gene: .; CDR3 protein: CASTPFGEGFRYGYTF
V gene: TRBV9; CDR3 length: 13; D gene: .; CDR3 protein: CASSVGLNQPQHF
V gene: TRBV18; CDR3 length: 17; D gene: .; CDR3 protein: CASSPPGRTGYTGELFF
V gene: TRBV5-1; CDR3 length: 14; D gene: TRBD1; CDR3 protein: CASRGAGTVETQYF
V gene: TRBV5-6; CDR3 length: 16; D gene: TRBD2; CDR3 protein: CASSPLGTSGTDTQYF
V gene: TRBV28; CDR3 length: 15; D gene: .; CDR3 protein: CASSLLYGQRGGYTF
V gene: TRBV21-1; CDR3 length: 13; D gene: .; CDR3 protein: CASRRQEIETQYF
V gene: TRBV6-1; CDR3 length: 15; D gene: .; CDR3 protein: CASSSTVYSNQPQHF
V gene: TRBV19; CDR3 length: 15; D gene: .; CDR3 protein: CASSIRAGEGQPQHF
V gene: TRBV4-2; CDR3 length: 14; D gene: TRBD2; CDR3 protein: CASSQAGLGDEQYF
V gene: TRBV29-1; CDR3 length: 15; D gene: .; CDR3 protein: CSAVGEAARYYGYTF
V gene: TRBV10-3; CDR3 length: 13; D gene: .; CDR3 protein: CAIRGQGQETQYF
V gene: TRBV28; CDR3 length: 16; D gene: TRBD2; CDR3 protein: CASRASASGTANEQFF
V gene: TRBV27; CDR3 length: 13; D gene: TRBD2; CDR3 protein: CASRVAGGHEQYF
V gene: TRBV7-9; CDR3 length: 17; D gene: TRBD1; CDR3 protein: CASSWGRGQGINEKLFF
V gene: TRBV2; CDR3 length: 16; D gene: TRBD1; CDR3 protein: CASSDGDRGWNTEAFF
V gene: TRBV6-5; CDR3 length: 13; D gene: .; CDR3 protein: CASRDRLGTEAFF
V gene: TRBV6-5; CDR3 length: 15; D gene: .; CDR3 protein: CASSYNSSPNSPLHF
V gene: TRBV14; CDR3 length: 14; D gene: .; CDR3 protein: CASSPVSGANVLTF
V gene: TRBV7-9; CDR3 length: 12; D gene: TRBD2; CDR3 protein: CASSLGTSGQFF
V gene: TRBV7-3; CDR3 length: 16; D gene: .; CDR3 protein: CASSLTPDIVNSPLHF
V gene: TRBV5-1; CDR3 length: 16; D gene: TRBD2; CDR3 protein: CASSLALRGGVDTQYF
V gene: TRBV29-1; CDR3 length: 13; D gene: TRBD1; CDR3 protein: CSVRQGAFSEQYF
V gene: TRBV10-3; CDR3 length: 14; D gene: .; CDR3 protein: CAISEIPAGETQYF
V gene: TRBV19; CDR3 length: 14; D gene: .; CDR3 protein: CASSMYTGNTEAFF
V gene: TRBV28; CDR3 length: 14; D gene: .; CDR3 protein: CASSFWQGQETQYF
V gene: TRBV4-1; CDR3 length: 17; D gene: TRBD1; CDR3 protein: CASSQNRDRGLRWGYTF
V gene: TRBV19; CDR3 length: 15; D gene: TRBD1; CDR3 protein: CASSIRQGSNQPQHF
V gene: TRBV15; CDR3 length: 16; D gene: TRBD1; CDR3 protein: CATSRGQGAGNTEAFF
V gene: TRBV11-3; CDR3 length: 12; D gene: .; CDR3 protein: CASSLTSDEQFF